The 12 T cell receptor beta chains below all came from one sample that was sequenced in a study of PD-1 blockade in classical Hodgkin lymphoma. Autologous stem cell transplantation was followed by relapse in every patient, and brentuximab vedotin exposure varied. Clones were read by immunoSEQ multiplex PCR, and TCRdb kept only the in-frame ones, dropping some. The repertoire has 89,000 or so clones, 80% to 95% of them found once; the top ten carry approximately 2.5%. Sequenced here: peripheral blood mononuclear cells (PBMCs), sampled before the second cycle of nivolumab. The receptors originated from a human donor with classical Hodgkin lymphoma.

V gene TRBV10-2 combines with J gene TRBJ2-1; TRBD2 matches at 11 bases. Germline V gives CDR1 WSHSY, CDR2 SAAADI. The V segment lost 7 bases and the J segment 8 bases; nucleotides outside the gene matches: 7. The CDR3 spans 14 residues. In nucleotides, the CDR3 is TGCGCCAGCACGACTAGCGGGAATTGGGATGAGCAGTTCTTC. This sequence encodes CASTTSGNWDEQFF.

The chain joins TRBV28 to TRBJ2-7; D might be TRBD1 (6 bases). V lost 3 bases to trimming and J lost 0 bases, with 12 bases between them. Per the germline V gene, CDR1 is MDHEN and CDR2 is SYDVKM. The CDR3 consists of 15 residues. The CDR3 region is CASSFRQVGSYEQYF. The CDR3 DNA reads TGTGCCAGCAGTTTTCGACAGGTTGGCTCCTACGAGCAGTACTTC.

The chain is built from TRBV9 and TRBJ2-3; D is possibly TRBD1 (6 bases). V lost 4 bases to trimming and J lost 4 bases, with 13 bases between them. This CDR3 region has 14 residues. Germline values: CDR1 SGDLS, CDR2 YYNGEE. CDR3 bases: TGTGCCAGCAGCCAAGGCCCAGGGGCAGATACGCAGTATTTT. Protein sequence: CASSQGPGADTQYF.

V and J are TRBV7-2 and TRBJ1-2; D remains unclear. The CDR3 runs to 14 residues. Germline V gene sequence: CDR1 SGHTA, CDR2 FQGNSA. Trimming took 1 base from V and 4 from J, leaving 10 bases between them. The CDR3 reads CASSLVPGVYGYTF. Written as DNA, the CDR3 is TGTGCCAGCAGCTTAGTACCTGGGGTCTATGGCTACACCTTC.

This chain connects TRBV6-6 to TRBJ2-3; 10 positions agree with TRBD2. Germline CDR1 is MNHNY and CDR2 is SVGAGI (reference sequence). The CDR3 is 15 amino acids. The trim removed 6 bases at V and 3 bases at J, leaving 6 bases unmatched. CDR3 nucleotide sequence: TGTGCCAGCAGAGCAGCGGGAGGGGAGACAGATACGCAGTATTTT. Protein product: CASRAAGGETDTQYF.

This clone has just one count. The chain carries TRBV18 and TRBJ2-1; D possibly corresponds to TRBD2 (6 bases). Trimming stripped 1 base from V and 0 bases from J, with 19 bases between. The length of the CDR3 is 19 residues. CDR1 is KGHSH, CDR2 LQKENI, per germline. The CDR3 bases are TGTGCCAGCTCACCACAAGGGGACTCCTCCCGCTACTCCTACAATGAGCAGTTCTTC. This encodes CASSPQGDSSRYSYNEQFF.

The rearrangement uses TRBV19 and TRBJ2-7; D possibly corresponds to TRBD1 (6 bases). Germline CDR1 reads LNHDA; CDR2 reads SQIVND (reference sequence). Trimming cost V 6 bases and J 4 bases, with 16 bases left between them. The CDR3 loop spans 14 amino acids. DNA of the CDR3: TGTGCCAGTAGGCCCGCAGGGGCCGGTTACGAGCAGTACTTC. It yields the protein CASRPAGAGYEQYF.

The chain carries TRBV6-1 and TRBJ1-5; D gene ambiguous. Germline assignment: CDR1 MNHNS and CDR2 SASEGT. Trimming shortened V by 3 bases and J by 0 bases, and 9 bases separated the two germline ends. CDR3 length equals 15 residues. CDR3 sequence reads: CASSEKRFSNQPQHF. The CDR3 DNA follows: TGTGCCAGCAGTGAGAAAAGGTTTAGCAATCAGCCCCAGCATTTT.

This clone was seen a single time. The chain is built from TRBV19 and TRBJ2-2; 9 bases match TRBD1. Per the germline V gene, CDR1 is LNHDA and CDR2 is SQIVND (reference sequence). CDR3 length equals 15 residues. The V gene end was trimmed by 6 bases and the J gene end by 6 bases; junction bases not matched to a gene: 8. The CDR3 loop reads CASSRQGEIAGELFF. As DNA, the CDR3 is TGTGCCAGTAGCCGACAGGGGGAAATAGCCGGGGAGCTGTTTTTT.

CDR3 amino acids: CASSHLSGRIHEQYF. In nucleotides, the CDR3 is TGTGCCAGCAGCCACCTTAGCGGGAGAATCCACGAGCAGTACTTC. This chain connects TRBV14 to TRBJ2-7; 9 bases match TRBD2. This CDR3 region has 15 residues. Germline assignment: CDR1 SGHDN and CDR2 FVKESK. V shed 3 bases and J 5 bases; nucleotides not matched to a gene: 8.

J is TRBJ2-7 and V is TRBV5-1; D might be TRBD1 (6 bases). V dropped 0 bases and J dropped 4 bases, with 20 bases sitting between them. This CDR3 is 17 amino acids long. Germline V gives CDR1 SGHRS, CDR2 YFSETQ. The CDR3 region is CASSLAIVVQGIYEQYF. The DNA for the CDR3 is TGCGCCAGCAGCTTGGCCATTGTGGTTCAGGGGATATACGAGCAGTACTTC.

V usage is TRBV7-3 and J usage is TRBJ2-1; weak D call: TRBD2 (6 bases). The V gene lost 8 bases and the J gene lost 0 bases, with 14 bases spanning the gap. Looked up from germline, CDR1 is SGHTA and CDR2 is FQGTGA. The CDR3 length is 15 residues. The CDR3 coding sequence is TGTGCCAGCCGGAGGGGTGCGGACTCCTACAATGAGCAGTTCTTC. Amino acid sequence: CASRRGADSYNEQFF.